One and the same sample provided the 4 T cell receptor beta chains below, sequenced in a study of CD8+ T cells in alopecia areata. Sequencing templates came from extracted RNA that was reverse transcribed into cDNA. Profiling relied on immunoSEQ multiplex PCR, and the TCRdb table lists in-frame clones only, not all of them. The data hold about 64,000 clones, with 44% observed a single time. Specimen: NKG2D-low CD8+ T cells sorted from blood. These receptors all stem from a human donor with alopecia areata.

This clone was observed a few times. This chain joins TRBV29-1 and TRBJ2-4; D tentatively fits TRBD1 or TRBD2 (5 bases each). With 4 bases removed from V and 8 bases from J, the gap between germline ends came to 15 bases. Germline V gives CDR1 SQVTM, CDR2 ANQGSEA. The CDR3 loop spans 13 amino acids. The CDR3 is CSVGLGDSYIQYF. The DNA for the CDR3 is TGCAGCGTTGGCTTGGGGGATTCGTACATTCAGTACTTC.

The chain carries TRBV9 and TRBJ2-2; D remains unclear. Deletions cut 2 bases from V and 3 bases from J, with 2 bases between. CDR1 and CDR2 (germline): SGDLS, YYNGEE. CDR3 length equals 12 residues. CDR3 residues: CASSVYTGELFF. The DNA for the CDR3 is TGTGCCAGCAGCGTCTACACCGGGGAGCTGTTTTTT.

Turning to this clone: Distinct nucleotide sequences in the sample also encode this CDR3. V and J are TRBV6-5 and TRBJ2-2; D not certain. Per germline, CDR1 MNHEY and CDR2 SVGAGI. The CDR3 spans 11 residues. V was cut by 7 bases and J by 0 bases, with 0 bases left in between. The CDR3 region is CASTNTGELFF. The CDR3 DNA sequence: TGTGCCAGCACGAACACCGGGGAGCTGTTTTTT.

This chain uses TRBV28 with TRBJ2-7; a possible D gene is TRBD1 (5 bases). Germline V gene data show CDR1 as MDHEN and CDR2 as SYDVKM. V was trimmed by 2 bases and J by 1 base, leaving 9 bases between them. The CDR3 contains 14 residues. CDR3: CASSLTRQSYEQYF. DNA of the CDR3: TGTGCCAGCAGTTTAACCAGACAGTCCTACGAGCAGTACTTC.